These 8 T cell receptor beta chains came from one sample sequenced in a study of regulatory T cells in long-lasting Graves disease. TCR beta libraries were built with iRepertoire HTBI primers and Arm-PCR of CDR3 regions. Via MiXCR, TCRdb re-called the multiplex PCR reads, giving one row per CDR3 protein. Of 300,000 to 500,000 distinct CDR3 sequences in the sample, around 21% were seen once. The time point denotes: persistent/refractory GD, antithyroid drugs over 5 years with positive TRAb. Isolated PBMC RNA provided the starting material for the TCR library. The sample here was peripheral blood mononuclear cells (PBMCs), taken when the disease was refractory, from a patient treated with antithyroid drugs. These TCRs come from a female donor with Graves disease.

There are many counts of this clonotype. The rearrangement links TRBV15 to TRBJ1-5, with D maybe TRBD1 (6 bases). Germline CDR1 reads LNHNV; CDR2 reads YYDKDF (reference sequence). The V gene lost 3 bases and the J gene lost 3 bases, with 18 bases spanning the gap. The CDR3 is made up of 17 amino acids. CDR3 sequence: CATSSEDVGGDNQPQHF. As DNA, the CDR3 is TGTGCCACCAGCAGTGAGGATGTTGGGGGCGACAATCAGCCCCAGCATTTT. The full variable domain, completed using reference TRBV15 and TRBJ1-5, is DAMVIQNPRYQVTQFGKPVTLSCSQTLNHNVMYWYQQKSSQAPKLLFHYYDKDFNNEADTPDNFQSRRPNTSFCFLDIRSPGLGDTAMYLCATSSEDVGGDNQPQHFGDGTRLSIL.

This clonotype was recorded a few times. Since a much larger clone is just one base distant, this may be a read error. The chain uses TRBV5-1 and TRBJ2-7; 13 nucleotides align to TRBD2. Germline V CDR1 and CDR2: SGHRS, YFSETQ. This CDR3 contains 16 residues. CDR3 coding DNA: TGCGTCAGCAGCACCGGGACTAGCGGGAAAACCTACGAGCAGTACTTC. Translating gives CVSSTGTSGKTYEQYF.

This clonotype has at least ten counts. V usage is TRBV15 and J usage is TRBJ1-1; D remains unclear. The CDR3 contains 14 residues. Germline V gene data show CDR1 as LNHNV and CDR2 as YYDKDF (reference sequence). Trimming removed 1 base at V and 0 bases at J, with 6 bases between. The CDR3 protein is CATSRVGMNTEAFF. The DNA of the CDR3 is TGTGCCACCAGCAGAGTCGGGATGAACACTGAAGCTTTCTTT. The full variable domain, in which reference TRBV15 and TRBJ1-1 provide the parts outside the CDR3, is DAMVIQNPRYQVTQFGKPVTLSCSQTLNHNVMYWYQQKSSQAPKLLFHYYDKDFNNEADTPDNFQSRRPNTSFCFLDIRSPGLGDTAMYLCATSRVGMNTEAFFGQGTRLTVV.

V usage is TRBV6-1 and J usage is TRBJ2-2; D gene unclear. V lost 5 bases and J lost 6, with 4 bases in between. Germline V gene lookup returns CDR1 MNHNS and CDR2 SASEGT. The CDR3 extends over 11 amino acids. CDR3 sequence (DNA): TGTGCCAGCAGTAAGGCCGGGGAGCTGTTTTTT. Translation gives CASSKAGELFF.

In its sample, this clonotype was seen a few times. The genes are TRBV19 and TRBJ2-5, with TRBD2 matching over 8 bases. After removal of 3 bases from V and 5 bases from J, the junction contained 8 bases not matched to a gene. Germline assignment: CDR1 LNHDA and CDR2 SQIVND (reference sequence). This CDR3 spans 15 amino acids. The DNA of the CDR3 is TGTGCCAGTAGTATTTCCAGCGGGAGTTCCGAGACCCAGTACTTC. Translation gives CASSISSGSSETQYF.

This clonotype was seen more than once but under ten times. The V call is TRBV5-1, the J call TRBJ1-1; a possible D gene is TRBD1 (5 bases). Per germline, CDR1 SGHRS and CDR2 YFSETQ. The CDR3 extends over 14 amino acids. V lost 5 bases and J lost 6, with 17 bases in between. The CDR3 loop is CASSYEGVGAEAFF. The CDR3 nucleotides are TGCGCCAGCAGTTATGAAGGGGTAGGCGCTGAAGCTTTCTTT.

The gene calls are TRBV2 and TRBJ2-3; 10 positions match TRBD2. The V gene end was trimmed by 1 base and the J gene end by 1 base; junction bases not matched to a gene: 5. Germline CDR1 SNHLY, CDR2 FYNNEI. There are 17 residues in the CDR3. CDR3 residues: CASSEELAGLRTDTQYF. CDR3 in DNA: TGTGCCAGCAGTGAAGAACTAGCGGGATTACGCACAGATACGCAGTATTTT.

The CDR3 DNA sequence: TGTGCCAGTAGTATAGATGAAGGGCTCAGACAGCCCCAGCATTTT. Translation: CASSIDEGLRQPQHF. The J gene is TRBJ1-5, the V gene TRBV19; D not resolved. V was clipped by 0 bases and J by 7 bases, with 13 bases between them. The CDR3 consists of 15 residues. The V gene's germline CDR1 is LNHDA and CDR2 SQIVND (reference sequence).